The sequence of this T cell receptor (beta chain) was determined in a study of T cell responses to AZD1222 COVID-19 vaccine. From germline, CDR1 is LGHDT and CDR2 YNNKEL (reference sequence). The V and J ends lost 4 bases and 2 bases, in that order; junction bases with no gene match: 4. The CDR3 is 15 residues long. The repertoire was sequenced with immunoSEQ multiplex PCR; TCRdb's copy has only in-frame clones and lacks some. The sample shows roughly 140,000 clones, under 95% of them seen only once. The chain uses TRBV3-1 (or the pseudogene TRBV3-2) and TRBJ1-3, with TRBD1 matching 8 bases. This TCR derives from an adult in good health. The material sequenced was peripheral blood, taken on day 0 of AZD1222 vaccination. The CDR3 loop is CASSPRTGPGNTIYF. CDR3 nucleotides: TGTGCCAGCAGCCCCAGGACAGGGCCTGGAAACACCATATATTTT.